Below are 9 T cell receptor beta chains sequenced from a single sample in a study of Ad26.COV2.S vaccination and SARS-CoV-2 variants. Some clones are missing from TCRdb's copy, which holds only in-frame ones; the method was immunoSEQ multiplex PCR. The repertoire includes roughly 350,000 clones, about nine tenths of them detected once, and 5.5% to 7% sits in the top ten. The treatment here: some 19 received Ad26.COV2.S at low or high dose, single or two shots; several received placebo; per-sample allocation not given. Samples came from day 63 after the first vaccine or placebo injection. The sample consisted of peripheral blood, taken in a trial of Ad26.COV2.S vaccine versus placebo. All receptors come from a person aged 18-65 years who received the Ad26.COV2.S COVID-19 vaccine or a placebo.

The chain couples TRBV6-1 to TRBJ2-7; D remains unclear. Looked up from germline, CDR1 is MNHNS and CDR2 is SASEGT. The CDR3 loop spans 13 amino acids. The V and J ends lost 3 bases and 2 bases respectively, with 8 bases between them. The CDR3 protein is CASSDRSTYEQYF. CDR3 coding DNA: TGTGCCAGCAGTGACCGGAGCACCTACGAGCAGTACTTC.

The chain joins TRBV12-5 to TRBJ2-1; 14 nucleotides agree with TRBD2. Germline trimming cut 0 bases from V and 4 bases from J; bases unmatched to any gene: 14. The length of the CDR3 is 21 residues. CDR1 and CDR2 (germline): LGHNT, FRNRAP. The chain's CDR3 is CASGLVQSVGTSGREYNEQFF. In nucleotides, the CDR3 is TGTGCTAGTGGTTTGGTACAATCGGTGGGGACTAGCGGGAGAGAGTACAATGAGCAGTTCTTC.

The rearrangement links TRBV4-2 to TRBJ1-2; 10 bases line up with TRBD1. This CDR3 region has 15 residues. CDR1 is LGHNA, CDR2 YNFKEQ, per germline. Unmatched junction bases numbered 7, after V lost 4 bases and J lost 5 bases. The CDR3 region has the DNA TGTGCCAGCAGCCTTGGACAGGGGGACCATTATGGCTACACCTTC. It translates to CASSLGQGDHYGYTF.

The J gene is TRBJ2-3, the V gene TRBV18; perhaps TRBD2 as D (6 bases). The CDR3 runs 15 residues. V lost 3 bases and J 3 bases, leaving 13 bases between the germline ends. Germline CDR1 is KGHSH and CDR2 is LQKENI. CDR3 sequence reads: CASSPLLGGTDTQYF. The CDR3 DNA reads TGTGCCAGCTCACCCCTCCTTGGAGGGACAGATACGCAGTATTTT. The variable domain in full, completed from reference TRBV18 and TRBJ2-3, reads NAGVMQNPRHLVRRRGQEARLRCSPMKGHSHVYWYRQLPEEGLKFMVYLQKENIIDESGMPKERFSAEFPKEGPSILRIQQVVRGDSAAYFCASSPLLGGTDTQYFGPGTRLTVL.

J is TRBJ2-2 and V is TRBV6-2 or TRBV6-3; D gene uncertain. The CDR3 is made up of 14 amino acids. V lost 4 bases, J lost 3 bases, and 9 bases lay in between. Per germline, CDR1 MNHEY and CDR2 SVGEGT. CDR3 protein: CASSFFSDTGELFF. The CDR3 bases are TGTGCCAGCAGTTTTTTCAGTGACACCGGGGAGCTGTTTTTT.

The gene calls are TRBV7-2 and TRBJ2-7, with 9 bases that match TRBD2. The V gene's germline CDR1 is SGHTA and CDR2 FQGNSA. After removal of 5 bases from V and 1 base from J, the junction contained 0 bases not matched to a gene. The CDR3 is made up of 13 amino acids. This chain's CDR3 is CASSTSGSYEQYF. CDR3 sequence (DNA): TGTGCCAGCAGCACTAGCGGGTCCTACGAGCAGTACTTC.

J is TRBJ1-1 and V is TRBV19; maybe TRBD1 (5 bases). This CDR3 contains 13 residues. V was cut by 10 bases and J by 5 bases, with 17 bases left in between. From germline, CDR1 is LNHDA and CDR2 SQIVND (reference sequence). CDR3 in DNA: TGTGCCACCTCCAGGCGGGGCTCTACTGAAGCTTTCTTT. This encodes CATSRRGSTEAFF.

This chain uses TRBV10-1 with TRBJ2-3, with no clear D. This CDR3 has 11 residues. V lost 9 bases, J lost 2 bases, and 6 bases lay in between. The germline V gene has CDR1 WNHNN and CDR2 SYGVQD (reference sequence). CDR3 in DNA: TGCGCCAGTGGGCTCACAGATACGCAGTATTTT. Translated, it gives CASGLTDTQYF.

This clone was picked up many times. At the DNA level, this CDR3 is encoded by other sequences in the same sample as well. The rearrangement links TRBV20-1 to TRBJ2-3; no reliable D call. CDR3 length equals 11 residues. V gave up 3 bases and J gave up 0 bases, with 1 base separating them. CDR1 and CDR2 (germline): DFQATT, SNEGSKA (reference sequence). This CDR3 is CSASSTDTQYF. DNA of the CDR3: TGCAGTGCTAGTAGCACAGATACGCAGTATTTT.